This entry describes one T cell receptor (beta chain). The antigen is undetermined. These data come from a study of T-cell reconstitution after alpha-beta-depleted transplantation in children. Study-wide findings and caveats: Alpha-beta T cells about two months after transplant reportedly derived from several hundred expanded graft clones. Several patients had high TCRbeta diversity at day 60; it came from surviving recipient T cells and thymic progenitors.

The library targeted TCRbeta and was prepared with unique molecular identifiers. TCRdb recomputed calls from the PCR reads with MiXCR, one row per CDR3 protein. The sample records 90,000 to 100,000 distinct CDR3 sequences, 23% being singletons. This CDR3 has 13 residues. CDR1 DFQATT and CDR2 SNEGSKA come from the germline V gene (reference sequence). Sequencing used PBMCs, obtained before TCRalphabeta/CD19-depleted stem cell transplant. This sequence joins TRBV20-1 and TRBJ2-5; 11 nucleotides line up with TRBD2. The TCR was taken from a boy younger than 10 with acute lymphoblastic leukemia, due to receive a stem cell transplant. The CDR3 sequence is CSFSGRAGETQYF. CDR3 DNA: TGCAGCTTTAGCGGGAGGGCCGGAGAGACCCAGTACTTC.